The table lists the clone carrying this TCR beta chain with a count of one. Other DNA sequences in this sample translate to the same CDR3. Sequencing was performed with immunoSEQ multiplex PCR; in TCRdb, only in-frame clones are kept and a portion is missing. The sample records approximately 330,000 clones, nearly 90% being singletons. Germline V gene lookup returns CDR1 SGHTA and CDR2 FQGNSA. V lost 1 base and J lost 7, with 13 bases in between. This CDR3 has 14 residues. The record originates from a study of blood T cell repertoires in COVID-19. Across the whole study: From the United States, Italy and Spain came samples of acute and convalescent COVID-19.

The sequencing sample was made of peripheral blood. The rearrangement joins TRBV7-2 to TRBJ1-2; D possibly corresponds to TRBD1 (5 bases). This receptor was taken from a woman aged 40 to 50 with COVID-19, enrolled during active disease. CDR3 sequence: CASSLGQGRGGYTF. The CDR3, as DNA: TGTGCCAGCAGCTTAGGGCAGGGAAGGGGTGGCTACACCTTC.